This record concerns one T cell receptor beta chain sequence. This entry is derived from a study of blood T cells in healthy people across ages. PCR was performed a second time for about 6 to 12 cycles using a sample-barcoded 5' primer and a J-beta primer mix. Sequencing yielded, for each sample, at least 3 million paired-end reads carrying CDR3. MiXCR, run by TCRdb on the 5' RACE reads, gives a single entry per CDR3 protein. The sample records about 570,000 distinct CDR3 sequences, about 26% being singletons. The CDR3 consists of 14 residues. Germline values: CDR1 LGHDT, CDR2 YNNKEL (reference sequence). Peripheral blood, roughly 9.1 milliliters per donor, was collected.

The specimen sequenced was blood. The sequence was collected from a woman in her seventies in good health. This chain connects TRBV3-1 to TRBJ2-1; D may be TRBD1 or TRBD2 (6 bases each). The DNA matches TRBJ2-7 better at its end, which makes the J call doubtful. CDR3 in DNA: TGTGCCAGCAGCCAACGTGGGGGGCCTCTGGGGCAGTACTTC. The encoded protein is CASSQRGGPLGQYF.